Shown below are 8 T cell receptor beta chains from a single sample sequenced in a study of T cells in Graves' hyperthyroidism and ophthalmopathy. What was amplified from RNA transcripts were TCR beta CDR3 regions. The TCR CDR3 first-round RT-PCR relied on the HTBI primer set. TCRdb used MiXCR to reprocess the multiplex PCR reads, holding one entry per CDR3 protein. Here the sample spans under 600,000 distinct CDR3 sequences, approximately 16% being singletons. Sequenced input: blood. The receptors stem from a woman aged 40-49 years with Graves' ophthalmopathy.

Regarding this clonotype: Germline is not matched at one junction end, which may reflect a read error. The chain uses TRBV7-3 and TRBJ2-3; D not certain. Germline CDR1 and CDR2: SGHTA and FQGTGA. There are 14 residues in the CDR3. This chain's CDR3 is CAGSPARFTDTQYF. The CDR3 DNA sequence: TGTGCCGGCAGCCCCGCGAGGTTCACAGATACGCAGTATTTT.

There are many counts of this clonotype. The rearrangement uses TRBV28 and TRBJ2-7; D ambiguous. The CDR3 totals 12 residues. Trimming took off 2 bases at V and 3 bases at J, with 5 bases between the two ends. CDR1 is MDHEN, CDR2 SYDVKM, per germline. The CDR3 nucleotides are TGTGCCAGCAGTTTAGGGTACTACGAGCAGTACTTC. This gives the protein CASSLGYYEQYF.

This clonotype showed up many times. This chain joins TRBV7-2 and TRBJ1-2; 12 bases agree with TRBD1. J was trimmed by 6 bases and V by 5 bases; bases with no gene match: 10. The CDR3 runs 16 residues. Germline CDR1 reads SGHTA; CDR2 reads FQGNSA. The CDR3 protein is CASSPHSGQGADGYTF. CDR3 sequence (DNA): TGTGCCAGCAGCCCCCATTCGGGACAGGGGGCGGATGGCTACACCTTC.

This chain joins TRBV3-1 and TRBJ2-1; 11 positions agree with TRBD2. The CDR3 has 16 amino acids. J was trimmed by 10 bases and V by 4 bases; bases with no gene match: 12. The germline CDR1 and CDR2 sequences are LGHDT and YNNKEL (reference sequence). CDR3: CASSPSIAGGPVEQFF. In nucleotides, the CDR3 is TGTGCCAGCAGCCCAAGCATAGCGGGGGGGCCGGTGGAGCAGTTCTTC.

The chain employs TRBV10-3 and TRBJ2-7, with 7 bases identical to TRBD2. Per the germline V gene, CDR1 is ENHRY and CDR2 is SYGVKD. The CDR3 runs 14 residues. Germline trimming cut 3 bases from V and 2 bases from J; bases unmatched to any gene: 4. The CDR3 DNA reads as TGTGCCATCAGTGATCTAGCGGATGCCTACGAGCAGTACTTC. Encoded protein: CAISDLADAYEQYF.

V gene TRBV3-1 combines with J gene TRBJ1-5; TRBD1 might be the D (5 bases). The CDR3 loop spans 15 amino acids. The ends were cut back, 4 bases at V and 2 bases at J, with 12 bases in the middle. Germline lookup yields CDR1 LGHDT and CDR2 YNNKEL (reference sequence). The CDR3 nucleotides are TGTGCCAGCAGCCGGGGGACGGGGGGCAATCAGCCCCAGCATTTT. Translated: CASSRGTGGNQPQHF.

The rearrangement joins TRBV7-9 to TRBJ2-5; possibly TRBD1 or TRBD2 for D (5 bases each). The CDR3 extends over 15 amino acids. Per the germline V gene, CDR1 is SEHNR and CDR2 is FQNEAQ (reference sequence). Trimming shortened V by 3 bases and J by 4 bases, and 15 bases separated the two germline ends. The CDR3 nucleotides are TGTGCCAGCAGCTTCCCCCAAGGTGGGGGAGAGACCCAGTACTTC. Its translation: CASSFPQGGGETQYF. The complete variable domain, with remaining parts taken from reference TRBV7-9 and TRBJ2-5, reads DTGVSQNPRHKITKRGQNVTFRCDPISEHNRLYWYRQTLGQGPEFLTYFQNEAQLEKSRLLSDRFSAERPKGSFSTLEIQRTEQGDSAMYLCASSFPQGGGETQYFGPGTRLLVL.

As regards this clonotype: The junction differs from germline at one of its ends, possibly a read error. The chain joins TRBV11-3 to TRBJ1-5, with a tentative D call TRBD1 (6 bases). Germline CDR1 reads SGHNT; CDR2 reads YENEEA. CDR3 size: 16 residues. CDR3 sequence (DNA): TGTGCCAGCAGCCCCGGGGGCCAAGCGAGCAATAAGCCCCAGCATTTT. Protein product: CASSPGGQASNKPQHF. The full variable domain, rest sourced from reference TRBV11-3 and TRBJ1-5, is EAGVVQSPRYKIIEKKQPVAFWCNPISGHNTLYWYLQNLGQGPELLIRYENEEAVDDSQLPKDRFSAERLKGVDSTLKIQPAELGDSAVYLCASSPGGQASNKPQHFGDGTRLSIL.